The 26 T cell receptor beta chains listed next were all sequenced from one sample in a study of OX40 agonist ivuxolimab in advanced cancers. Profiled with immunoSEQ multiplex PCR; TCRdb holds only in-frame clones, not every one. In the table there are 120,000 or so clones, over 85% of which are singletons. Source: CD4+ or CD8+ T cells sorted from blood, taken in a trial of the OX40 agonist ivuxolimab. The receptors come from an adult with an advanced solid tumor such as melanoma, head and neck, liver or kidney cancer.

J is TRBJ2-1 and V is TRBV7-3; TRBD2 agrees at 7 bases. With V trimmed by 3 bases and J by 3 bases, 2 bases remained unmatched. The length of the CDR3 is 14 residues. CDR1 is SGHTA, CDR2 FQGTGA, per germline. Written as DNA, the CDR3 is TGTGCCAGCAGCTTGGCTAGCGGCTACAATGAGCAGTTCTTC. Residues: CASSLASGYNEQFF.

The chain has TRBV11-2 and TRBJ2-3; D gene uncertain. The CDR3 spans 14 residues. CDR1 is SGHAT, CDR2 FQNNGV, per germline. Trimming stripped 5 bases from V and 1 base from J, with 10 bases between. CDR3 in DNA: TGTGCCAGCAGCCTTAGTGGCGGCACAGATACGCAGTATTTT. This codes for CASSLSGGTDTQYF.

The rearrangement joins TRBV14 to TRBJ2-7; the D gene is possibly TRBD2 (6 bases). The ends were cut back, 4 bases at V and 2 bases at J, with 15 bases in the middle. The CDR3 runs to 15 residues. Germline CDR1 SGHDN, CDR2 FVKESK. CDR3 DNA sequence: TGTGCCAGCAGCCGGATAGCGGAAAGTACCTACGAGCAGTACTTC. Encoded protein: CASSRIAESTYEQYF.

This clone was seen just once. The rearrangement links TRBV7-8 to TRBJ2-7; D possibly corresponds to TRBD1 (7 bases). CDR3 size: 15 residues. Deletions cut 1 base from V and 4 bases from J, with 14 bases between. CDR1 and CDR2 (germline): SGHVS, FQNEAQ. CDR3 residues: CASSLGGGGEYEQYF. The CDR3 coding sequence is TGTGCCAGCAGCTTAGGAGGAGGGGGCGAATACGAGCAGTACTTC.

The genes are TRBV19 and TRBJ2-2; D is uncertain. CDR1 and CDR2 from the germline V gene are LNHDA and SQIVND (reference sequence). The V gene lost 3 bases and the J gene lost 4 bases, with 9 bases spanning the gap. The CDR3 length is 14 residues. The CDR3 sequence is CASSIDVSTGELFF. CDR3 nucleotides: TGTGCCAGTAGTATCGATGTGTCCACCGGGGAGCTGTTTTTT.

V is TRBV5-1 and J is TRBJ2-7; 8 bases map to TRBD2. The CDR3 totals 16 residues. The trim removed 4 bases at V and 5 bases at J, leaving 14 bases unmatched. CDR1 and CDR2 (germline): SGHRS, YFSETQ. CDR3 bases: TGCGCCAGCAGCGTCACACCCGGGACTAGACATGACGAGCAGTACTTC. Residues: CASSVTPGTRHDEQYF.

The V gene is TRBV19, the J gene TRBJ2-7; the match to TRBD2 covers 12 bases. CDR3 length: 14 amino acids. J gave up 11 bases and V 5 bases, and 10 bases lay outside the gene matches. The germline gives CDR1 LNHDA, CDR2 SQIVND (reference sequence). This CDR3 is CASSETGLAGREYF. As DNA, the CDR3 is TGTGCCAGTAGTGAGACAGGACTAGCGGGAAGGGAGTACTTC. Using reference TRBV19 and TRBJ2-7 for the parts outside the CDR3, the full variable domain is DGGITQSPKYLFRKEGQNVTLSCEQNLNHDAMYWYRQDPGQGLRLIYYSQIVNDFQKGDIAEGYSVSREKKESFPLTVTSAQKNPTAFYLCASSETGLAGREYFGPGTRLTVT.

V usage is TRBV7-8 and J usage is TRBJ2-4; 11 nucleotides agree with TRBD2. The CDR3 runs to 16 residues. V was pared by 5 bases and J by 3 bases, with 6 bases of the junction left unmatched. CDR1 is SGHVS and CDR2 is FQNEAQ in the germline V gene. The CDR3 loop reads CASSPLAGGFKNIQYF. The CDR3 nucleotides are TGTGCCAGCAGCCCTCTAGCGGGGGGATTCAAAAACATTCAGTACTTC.

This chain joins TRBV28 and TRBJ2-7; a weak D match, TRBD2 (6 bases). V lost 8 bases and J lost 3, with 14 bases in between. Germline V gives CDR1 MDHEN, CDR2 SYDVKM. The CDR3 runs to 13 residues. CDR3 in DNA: TGTGCCAGCGAGATGGGGGGAGTCTACGAGCAGTACTTC. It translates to CASEMGGVYEQYF.

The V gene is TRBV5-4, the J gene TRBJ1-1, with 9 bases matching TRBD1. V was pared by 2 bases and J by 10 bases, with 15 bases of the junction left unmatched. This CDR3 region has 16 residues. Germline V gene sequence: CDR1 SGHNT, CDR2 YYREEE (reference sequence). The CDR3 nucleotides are TGTGCCAGCAGCTTAAGCCCTGTACAGGGGGCGCTAGGAGCTTTCTTT. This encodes CASSLSPVQGALGAFF.

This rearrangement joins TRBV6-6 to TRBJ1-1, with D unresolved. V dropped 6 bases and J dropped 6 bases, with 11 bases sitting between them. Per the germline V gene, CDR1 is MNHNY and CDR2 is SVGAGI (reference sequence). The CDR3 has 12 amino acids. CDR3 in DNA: TGTGCCAGCAGCCTGCAGAGGGCTGAAGCTTTCTTT. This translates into CASSLQRAEAFF.

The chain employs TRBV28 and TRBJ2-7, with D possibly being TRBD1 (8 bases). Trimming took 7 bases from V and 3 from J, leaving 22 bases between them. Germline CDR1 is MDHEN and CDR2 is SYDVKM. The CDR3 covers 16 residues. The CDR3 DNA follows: TGTGCCAGCAATGGGGGGGACAGGACAAGTCTCTACGAGCAGTACTTC. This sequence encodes CASNGGDRTSLYEQYF.

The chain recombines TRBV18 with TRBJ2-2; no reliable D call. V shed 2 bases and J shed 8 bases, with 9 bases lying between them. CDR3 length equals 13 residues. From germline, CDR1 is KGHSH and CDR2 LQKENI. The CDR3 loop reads CASSPGKQGELFF. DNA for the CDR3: TGTGCCAGCTCACCAGGGAAGCAAGGGGAGCTGTTTTTT.

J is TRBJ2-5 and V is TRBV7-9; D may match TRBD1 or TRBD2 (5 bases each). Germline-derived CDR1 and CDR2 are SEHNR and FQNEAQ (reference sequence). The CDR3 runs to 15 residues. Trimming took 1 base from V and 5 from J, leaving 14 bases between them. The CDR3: CASSLELGVAETQYF. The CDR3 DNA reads TGTGCCAGCAGCTTAGAGTTGGGGGTGGCGGAGACCCAGTACTTC.

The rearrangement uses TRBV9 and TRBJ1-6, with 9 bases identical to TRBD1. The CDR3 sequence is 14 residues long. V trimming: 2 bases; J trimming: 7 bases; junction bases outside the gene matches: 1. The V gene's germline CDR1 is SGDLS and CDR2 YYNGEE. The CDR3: CASSVDRGNSPLHF. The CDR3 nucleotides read TGTGCCAGCAGCGTGGACAGGGGCAATTCACCCCTCCACTTT.

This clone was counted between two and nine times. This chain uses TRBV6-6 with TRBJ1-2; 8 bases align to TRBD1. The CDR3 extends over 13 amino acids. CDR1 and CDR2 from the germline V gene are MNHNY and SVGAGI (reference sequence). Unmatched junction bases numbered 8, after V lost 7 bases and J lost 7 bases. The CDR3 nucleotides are TGTGCCAGCACCACCAAACAGGGGGGTGGCTACACCTTC. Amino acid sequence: CASTTKQGGGYTF.

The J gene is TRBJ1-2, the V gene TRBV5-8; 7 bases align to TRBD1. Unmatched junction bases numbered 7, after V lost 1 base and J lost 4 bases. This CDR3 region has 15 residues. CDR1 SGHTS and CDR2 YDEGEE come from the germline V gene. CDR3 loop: CASSLFRGLIYGYTF. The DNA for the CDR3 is TGTGCCAGCAGCTTGTTTAGGGGGCTGATCTATGGCTACACCTTC.

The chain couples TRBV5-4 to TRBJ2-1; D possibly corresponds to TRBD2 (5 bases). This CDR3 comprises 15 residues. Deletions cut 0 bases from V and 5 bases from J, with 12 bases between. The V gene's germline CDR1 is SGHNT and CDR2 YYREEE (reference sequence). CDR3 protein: CASSLVALANNEQFF. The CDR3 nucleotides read TGTGCCAGCAGCTTGGTGGCCCTAGCCAACAATGAGCAGTTCTTC.

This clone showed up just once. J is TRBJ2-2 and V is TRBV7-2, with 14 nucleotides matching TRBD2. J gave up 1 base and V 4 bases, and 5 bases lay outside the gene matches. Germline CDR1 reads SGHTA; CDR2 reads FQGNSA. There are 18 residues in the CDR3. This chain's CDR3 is CASSSIGTSGGNTGELFF. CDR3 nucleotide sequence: TGTGCCAGCAGCTCGATAGGGACTAGCGGGGGGAACACCGGGGAGCTGTTTTTT.

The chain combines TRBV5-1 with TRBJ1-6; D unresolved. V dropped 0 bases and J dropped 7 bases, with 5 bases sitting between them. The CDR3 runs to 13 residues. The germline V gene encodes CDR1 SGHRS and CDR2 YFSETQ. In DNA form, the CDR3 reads TGCGCCAGCAGCTTGGGGCAGAATTCACCCCTCCACTTT. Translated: CASSLGQNSPLHF.

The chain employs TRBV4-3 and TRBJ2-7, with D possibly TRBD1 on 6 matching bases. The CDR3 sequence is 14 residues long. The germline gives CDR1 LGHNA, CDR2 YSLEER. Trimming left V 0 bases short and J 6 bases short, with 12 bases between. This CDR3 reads CASSQDGRGAEQYF. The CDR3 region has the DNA TGCGCCAGCAGCCAAGATGGCAGGGGCGCCGAGCAGTACTTC.

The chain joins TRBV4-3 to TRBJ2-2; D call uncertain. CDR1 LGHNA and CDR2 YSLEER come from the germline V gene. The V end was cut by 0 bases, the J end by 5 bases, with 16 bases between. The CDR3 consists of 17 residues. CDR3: CASSQDGVRSSTGELFF. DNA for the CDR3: TGCGCCAGCAGCCAAGATGGGGTAAGAAGTTCAACCGGGGAGCTGTTTTTT.

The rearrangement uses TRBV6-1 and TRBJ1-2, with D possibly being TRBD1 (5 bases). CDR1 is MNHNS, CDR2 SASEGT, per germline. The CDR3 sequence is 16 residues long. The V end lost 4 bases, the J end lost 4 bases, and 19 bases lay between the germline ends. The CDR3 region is CASSVHHGGSVYGYTF. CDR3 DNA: TGTGCCAGCAGTGTCCATCATGGGGGGAGCGTCTATGGCTACACCTTC.

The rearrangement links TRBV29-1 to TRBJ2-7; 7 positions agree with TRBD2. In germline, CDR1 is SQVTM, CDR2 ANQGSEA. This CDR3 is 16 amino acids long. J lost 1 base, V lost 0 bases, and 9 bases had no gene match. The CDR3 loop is CSVEDLQGEGSYEQYF. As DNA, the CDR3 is TGCAGCGTTGAAGATCTTCAAGGGGAGGGATCCTACGAGCAGTACTTC.

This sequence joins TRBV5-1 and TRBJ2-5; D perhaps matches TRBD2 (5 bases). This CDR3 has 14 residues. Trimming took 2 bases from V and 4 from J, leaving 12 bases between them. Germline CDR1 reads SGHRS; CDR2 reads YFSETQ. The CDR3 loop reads CASSFGPAGETQYF. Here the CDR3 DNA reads TGCGCCAGCAGCTTCGGGCCTGCGGGAGAGACCCAGTACTTC.

The CDR3 DNA is TGCGCCAGCAGCTTGGCCGGGGAAGGGAATGAGCAGTTCTTC. As protein: CASSLAGEGNEQFF. The chain uses TRBV5-1 and TRBJ2-1; a possible D gene is TRBD2 (5 bases). The CDR3 has 14 amino acids. V was shortened by 0 bases and J by 7 bases, with 11 bases between the two germline ends. The germline CDR1 and CDR2 sequences are SGHRS and YFSETQ.